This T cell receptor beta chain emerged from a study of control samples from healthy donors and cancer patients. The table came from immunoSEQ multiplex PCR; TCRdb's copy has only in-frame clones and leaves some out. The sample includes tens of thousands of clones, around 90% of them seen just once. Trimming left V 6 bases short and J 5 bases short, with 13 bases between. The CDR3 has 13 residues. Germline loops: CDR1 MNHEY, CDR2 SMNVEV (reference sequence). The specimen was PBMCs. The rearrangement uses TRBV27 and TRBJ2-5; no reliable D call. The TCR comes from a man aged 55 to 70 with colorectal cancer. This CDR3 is CASSPTAGETQYF. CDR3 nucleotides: TGTGCCAGCAGCCCTACCGCCGGGGAGACCCAGTACTTC.